The present entry profiles one T cell receptor beta chain with its context. This entry comes from a study of technical replicates of blood from a few donors. Generated by immunoSEQ multiplex PCR, the TCRdb table keeps only in-frame clones and is missing some. The table has some 90,000 clones, 85% to 95% seen once. Sequencing was performed on T cells isolated from PBMCs. The sequence derives from a human donor in good health.

CDR3 region: CASSSSTVFPYEQYF. The CDR3 region has the DNA TGTGCCAGCAGCTCAAGTACAGTTTTTCCCTACGAGCAGTACTTC. The chain recombines TRBV7-2 with TRBJ2-7; D is undetermined. V was shortened by 4 bases and J by 2 bases, with 15 bases between the two germline ends. Looked up from germline, CDR1 is SGHTA and CDR2 is FQGNSA. There are 15 residues in the CDR3.